A selection of T cell receptor beta chains follows, all from one sample in a study of blood T cell repertoires in COVID-19. TCRdb keeps only in-frame clones here, not all; method: immunoSEQ multiplex PCR. This sample has some 270,000 clones, with around 90% found just once. Sequencing was done on a sample of PBMCs or T cells enriched from blood (not recorded which). The receptor source for this set is a woman in her twenties or thirties with acute COVID-19. Both conserved end residues are part of each CDR3.

cdr3_aa: CASSKGQNTDTQYF
j_call: TRBJ2-3
v_call: TRBV5-1

cdr3_aa: CSVEGTGDGYTF
j_call: TRBJ1-2
v_call: TRBV29-1

cdr3_aa: CASTGGANSPLHF
j_call: TRBJ1-6
v_call: TRBV2

cdr3_aa: CSVGRVPARDGYTF
j_call: TRBJ1-2
v_call: TRBV29-1

cdr3_aa: CASKPTKPGLAGTSTDTQYF
j_call: TRBJ2-3
v_call: TRBV19

cdr3_aa: CASRSAGQNNYGYTF
j_call: TRBJ1-2
v_call: TRBV28

cdr3_aa: CASSLGAGGSFETQYF
j_call: TRBJ2-5
v_call: TRBV11-2

cdr3_aa: CASSPIGVLYNEQFF
j_call: TRBJ2-1
v_call: TRBV18

cdr3_aa: CASRRGGSNQPQHF
j_call: TRBJ1-5
v_call: TRBV28

cdr3_aa: CASDQLAGASDTQYF
j_call: TRBJ2-3
v_call: TRBV2

cdr3_aa: CASSPGPGELYEQYF
j_call: TRBJ2-7
v_call: TRBV7-7

cdr3_aa: CASGGAADSPLHF
j_call: TRBJ1-6
v_call: TRBV28

cdr3_aa: CASSQERRNQPQHF
j_call: TRBJ1-5
v_call: TRBV4-3

cdr3_aa: CASSQETGNQPQHF
j_call: TRBJ1-5
v_call: TRBV4-1

cdr3_aa: CASSLEGGLTYEQYF
j_call: TRBJ2-7
v_call: TRBV7-9

cdr3_aa: CASSQFRQGPPVTDTQYF
j_call: TRBJ2-3
v_call: TRBV14

cdr3_aa: CASSLGTGGRESYEQYF
j_call: TRBJ2-7
v_call: TRBV11-2

cdr3_aa: CASGRSGMEVYNEQFF
j_call: TRBJ2-1
v_call: TRBV19

cdr3_aa: CASKREGGQPQHF
j_call: TRBJ1-5
v_call: TRBV2

cdr3_aa: CASSLGLAYNEQFF
j_call: TRBJ2-1
v_call: TRBV7-8

cdr3_aa: CASSPNVGIAGSYEQYF
j_call: TRBJ2-7
v_call: TRBV28

cdr3_aa: CASSEMTGGQETQYF
j_call: TRBJ2-5
v_call: TRBV7-8

cdr3_aa: CASSISGGQGDGYTF
j_call: TRBJ1-2
v_call: TRBV19

cdr3_aa: CASSLHLEKLFF
j_call: TRBJ1-4
v_call: TRBV12-3/TRBV12-4

cdr3_aa: CASSLDGRRSEQFF
j_call: TRBJ2-1
v_call: TRBV7-9

cdr3_aa: CASSLSNQQPQHF
j_call: TRBJ1-5
v_call: TRBV11-1

cdr3_aa: CATQSGGLLNYNTEAFF
j_call: TRBJ1-1
v_call: TRBV7-2

cdr3_aa: CASSAGLWDTQYF
j_call: TRBJ2-3
v_call: TRBV6-4

cdr3_aa: CASSERSGSYNEQFF
j_call: TRBJ2-1
v_call: TRBV6-4